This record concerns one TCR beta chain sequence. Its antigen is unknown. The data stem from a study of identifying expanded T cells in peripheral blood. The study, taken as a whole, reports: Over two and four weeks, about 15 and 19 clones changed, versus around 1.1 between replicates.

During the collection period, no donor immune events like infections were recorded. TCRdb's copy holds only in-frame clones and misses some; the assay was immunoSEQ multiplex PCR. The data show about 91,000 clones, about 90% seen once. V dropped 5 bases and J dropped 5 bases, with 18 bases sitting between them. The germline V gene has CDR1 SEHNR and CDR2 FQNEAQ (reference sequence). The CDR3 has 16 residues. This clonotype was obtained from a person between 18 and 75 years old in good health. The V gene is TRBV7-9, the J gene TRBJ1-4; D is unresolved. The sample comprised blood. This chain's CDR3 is CASSLNHGLINEKLFF. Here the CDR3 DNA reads TGTGCCAGCAGCCTGAATCACGGACTGATCAATGAAAAACTGTTTTTT.